The 14 T cell receptor beta chains below all came from one sample that was sequenced in a study of cytomegalovirus exposure and HLA in healthy donors. TCRdb's table, derived via immunoSEQ multiplex PCR, lists solely in-frame clones and lacks some. Of tens of thousands of clones listed, approximately 95% are singletons. Sample: PBMCs. The receptors shown here come from a woman aged 18-30 years in good health and CMV-seronegative.

The chain combines TRBV7-8 with TRBJ1-2; the match to TRBD1 covers 7 bases. CDR3 size: 16 residues. CDR1 is SGHVS, CDR2 FQNEAQ, per germline. The V segment lost 4 bases and the J segment 5 bases; nucleotides outside the gene matches: 13. The CDR3 sequence: CASSSRDSPAGYGYTF. CDR3 in DNA: TGTGCCAGCAGCTCCCGGGACAGCCCTGCGGGTTATGGCTACACCTTC.

This chain uses TRBV7-2 with TRBJ2-3; possible D gene TRBD2, 5 bases. The germline CDR1 and CDR2 sequences are SGHTA and FQGNSA. Trimming removed 5 bases from V and 2 bases from J, with 11 bases in between. There are 14 residues in the CDR3. DNA for the CDR3: TGTGCCAGCAGCGTGGGGAGCTTCACAGATACGCAGTATTTT. It specifies CASSVGSFTDTQYF.

This rearrangement joins TRBV14 to TRBJ2-5, with D tentatively TRBD2 (6 bases). The CDR3 is 17 amino acids. The V end was cut by 4 bases, the J end by 5 bases, with 23 bases between. Germline V gene sequence: CDR1 SGHDN, CDR2 FVKESK. The DNA of the CDR3 is TGTGCCAGCAGCCCAAGGCCTCTTGTCTCGGGGGAGGAGACCCAGTACTTC. This encodes CASSPRPLVSGEETQYF.

The chain links TRBV27 to TRBJ1-1; D is perhaps TRBD1 (5 bases). The V gene's germline CDR1 is MNHEY and CDR2 SMNVEV (reference sequence). The V end lost 5 bases, the J end lost 4 bases, and 20 bases lay between the germline ends. The length of the CDR3 is 16 residues. The CDR3: CASSPRTTAIGTEAFF. Here the CDR3 DNA reads TGTGCCAGCAGTCCCCGGACGACAGCTATAGGCACTGAAGCTTTCTTT.

V is TRBV13 and J is TRBJ1-2, with 7 bases that match TRBD1. CDR3 length equals 12 residues. The J segment lost 13 bases and the V segment lost 5 bases, leaving 10 bases of the junction unmatched. From germline, CDR1 is PRHDT and CDR2 FYEKMQ (reference sequence). The CDR3 nucleotides read TGTGCCAGCAGCACGGGACAGAGTGCTTTCACCTTC. It encodes CASSTGQSAFTF.

The chain recombines TRBV27 with TRBJ2-1; 7 bases match TRBD2. The J segment lost 0 bases and the V segment lost 3 bases, leaving 5 bases of the junction unmatched. CDR1 and CDR2 from the germline V gene are MNHEY and SMNVEV (reference sequence). This CDR3 spans 16 amino acids. The CDR3 here is CASSLWTRSSYNEQFF. The CDR3 DNA follows: TGTGCCAGCAGTTTGTGGACTAGGAGCTCCTACAATGAGCAGTTCTTC.

V and J are TRBV30 and TRBJ2-1; no definite D call. V was trimmed by 7 bases and J by 7 bases, leaving 11 bases between them. The CDR3 has 11 amino acids. CDR1 is GTSNPN, CDR2 SVGIG, per germline (reference sequence). The CDR3 nucleotides are TGTGCCTCCCATGTCACTAATGAGCAGTTCTTC. Its protein product is CASHVTNEQFF.

The V gene is TRBV4-1, the J gene TRBJ1-1; D may be TRBD1 (5 bases). There are 14 residues in the CDR3. V lost 3 bases and J lost 3, with 11 bases in between. From germline, CDR1 is MGHRA and CDR2 YSYEKL. The CDR3 DNA reads TGCGCCAGCAGCCAGCAGGGTAGGGACACTGAAGCTTTCTTT. Translating it yields CASSQQGRDTEAFF.

J is TRBJ2-1 and V is TRBV5-1; 7 nucleotides align to TRBD1. Germline V gene lookup returns CDR1 SGHRS and CDR2 YFSETQ. CDR3 length: 15 residues. V lost 3 bases to trimming and J lost 0 bases; unmatched junction nucleotides: 3. The CDR3 region has the DNA TGCGCCAGCAGCTCTCGGGACAGCTCCTACAATGAGCAGTTCTTC. Residues: CASSSRDSSYNEQFF. Full variable domain (missing parts from reference TRBV5-1 and TRBJ2-1): KAGVTQTPRYLIKTRGQQVTLSCSPISGHRSVSWYQQTPGQGLQFLFEYFSETQRNKGNFPGRFSGRQFSNSRSEMNVSTLELGDSALYLCASSSRDSSYNEQFFGPGTRLTVL.

The rearrangement links TRBV10-3 to TRBJ2-2; 14 nucleotides align to TRBD2. CDR1 is ENHRY and CDR2 is SYGVKD in the germline V gene. Losses at the gene ends were 8 bases for V and 0 bases for J; bases not matched to a gene: 2. This CDR3 has 16 residues. The DNA for the CDR3 is TGTGCCATCGGACTAGCGGGGGGCCCGAACACCGGGGAGCTGTTTTTT. Protein product: CAIGLAGGPNTGELFF.

The chain uses TRBV7-9 and TRBJ2-1, with 7 positions matching TRBD1. CDR1 SEHNR and CDR2 FQNEAQ come from the germline V gene (reference sequence). The trim removed 6 bases at V and 4 bases at J, leaving 9 bases unmatched. The CDR3 consists of 15 residues. CDR3: CASSLGTVTYNEQFF. CDR3 bases: TGTGCCAGCAGTCTCGGGACAGTAACATACAATGAGCAGTTCTTC.

The chain joins TRBV5-1 to TRBJ2-2; 10 nucleotides match TRBD2. V was pared by 4 bases and J by 5 bases, with 8 bases of the junction left unmatched. The CDR3 consists of 16 residues. Germline lookup yields CDR1 SGHRS and CDR2 YFSETQ. CDR3 in DNA: TGCGCCAGCAGCGCACCGGGACTAGCGATTACCGGGGAGCTGTTTTTT. Its translation is CASSAPGLAITGELFF.

This chain uses TRBV7-2 with TRBJ2-5; D call uncertain. The CDR3 has 14 residues. Between the trimmed V and J ends, which lost 5 bases and 2 bases, there was a span of 12 bases. Germline CDR1 is SGHTA and CDR2 is FQGNSA. The DNA for the CDR3 is TGTGCCAGCAGCCCTATCTCGAATCAAGAGACCCAGTACTTC. This gives the protein CASSPISNQETQYF.

The chain combines TRBV7-6 with TRBJ1-1; no firm D call. Looked up from germline, CDR1 is SGHVS and CDR2 is FNYEAQ. The CDR3 is 13 residues long. Deletions cut 4 bases from V and 2 bases from J, with 8 bases between. CDR3 nucleotide sequence: TGTGCCAGCAGCTCAGACACCAACACTGAAGCTTTCTTT. This encodes CASSSDTNTEAFF.